What follows describes a single TCR beta chain. What antigen it recognizes has not been identified. No much larger clonotype is one base removed from it; base qualities were not supplied. The data derive from a study of control samples from healthy donors and cancer patients (dated by TCRdb to the early 2020s). Receptor libraries were prepared by the immunoSEQ multiplex PCR assay. In TCRdb, the immuneACCESS table is reduced to in-frame sequences with V and J assigned. These tables do not hold every clone; where another copy was compared, an unresolved V gene accounts for under half, and the others remain unexplained. Counted in this sample were 160,000 or so clones; less than 95% of them appeared once. 14% of the sample belongs to the ten largest clones. Inclusive of the bounding cysteine and phenylalanine, the CDR3 is 13 residues long. Of the read, only the CDR3 DNA is kept; its 39 bases are in frame from base 1. In the germline V gene (reference sequence), CDR1 corresponds to MNHNY and CDR2 to SVGAGI. The V end gives up 0 bases and the J end 11 bases, leaving 6 bases in the junction not matched to a gene.

This clonotype was sampled from a man aged 55 to 69 with colorectal cancer. Sequenced: PBMCs. The rearrangement joined TRBV6-6 to TRBJ1-1; the junction holds 7 bases that match TRBD1. The CDR3 region: CASSYSAGGNAFF. The DNA sequence is as follows: TGTGCCAGCAGTTACTCGGCAGGGGGTAACGCTTTCTTT.